These 27 T cell receptor beta chains originate from one sample sequenced in a study of blood T cells in healthy people across ages. Combining a sample-barcoded 5' primer with a J-beta primer mix, a second PCR ran for about 6 to 12 cycles. TCRdb processed the 5' RACE reads anew with MiXCR; each CDR3 protein has one entry. The sample shows approximately 1.5 million distinct CDR3 sequences, about 31% of them seen only once. Source material: blood. Receptors originate from a woman in her twenties or thirties in good health.

Of note for this clonotype: One end of the junction fails to match germline, which may point to a read error. This chain uses TRBV3-1 with TRBJ2-6, with 7 bases that match TRBD1. CDR1 and CDR2 (germline): LGHDT, YNNKEL (reference sequence). The CDR3 loop spans 17 amino acids. This CDR3 is CACSHPSTGSGANVLTF. The CDR3, as DNA: TGTGCCTGCAGCCACCCCTCGACAGGGTCAGGGGCCAACGTCCTGACTTTC.

This clonotype was detected a few times. This sequence joins TRBV7-8 and TRBJ2-3; the match to TRBD2 covers 7 bases. Trimming at V came to 2 bases and at J to 3 bases, leaving 5 bases not matched to a gene. This CDR3 is built from 15 residues. Germline loops: CDR1 SGHVS, CDR2 FQNEAQ. The CDR3 DNA follows: TGTGCCAGCAGCTTATTGGCGGGAGAAACAGATACGCAGTATTTT. Translated, it gives CASSLLAGETDTQYF.

The V gene is TRBV5-1, the J gene TRBJ2-2; D is perhaps TRBD1 or TRBD2 (5 bases each). The CDR3 extends over 15 amino acids. Germline V lookup: CDR1 SGHRS, CDR2 YFSETQ. Trimming pared 5 bases from V and 2 bases from J, leaving 13 bases between. CDR3 coding DNA: TGCGCCAGCAGTTACTCGGGACCCAACACCGGGGAGCTGTTTTTT. It specifies CASSYSGPNTGELFF. The whole variable domain, filled in from reference TRBV5-1 and TRBJ2-2, reads KAGVTQTPRYLIKTRGQQVTLSCSPISGHRSVSWYQQTPGQGLQFLFEYFSETQRNKGNFPGRFSGRQFSNSRSEMNVSTLELGDSALYLCASSYSGPNTGELFFGEGSRLTVL.

Concerning this clonotype: Given the absence of the conserved phenylalanine or tryptophan at the CDR3 end, a read error is likely. The rearrangement links TRBV5-5 to TRBJ2-3; D is undetermined. The germline CDR1 and CDR2 sequences are SGHKS and YYEKEE (reference sequence). CDR3 length equals 12 residues. Between the trimmed V and J ends, which lost 0 bases and 5 bases, there was a span of 4 bases. The CDR3 spells CASSLGQDTQYC. CDR3 DNA: TGTGCCAGCAGCTTGGGGCAAGATACGCAGTATTGT.

This chain joins TRBV3-1 and TRBJ2-5; 9 nucleotides align to TRBD2. The J call may be wrong; the DNA end is better matched by TRBJ2-7. The CDR3 is 15 residues long. Germline CDR1 and CDR2: LGHDT and YNNKEL (reference sequence). CDR3 DNA: TGTGCCAGCAGCCAAGGGATTAGCGGGAGCCACGAGCAGTACTTC. It translates to CASSQGISGSHEQYF.

This clonotype was seen a handful of times. This chain uses TRBV10-2 with TRBJ1-2; 7 bases align to TRBD1. Losses at the gene ends were 0 bases for V and 5 bases for J; bases not matched to a gene: 3. CDR3 length equals 14 residues. CDR1 is WSHSY and CDR2 is SAAADI in the germline V gene. The CDR3 region has the DNA TGCGCCAGCAGTGAGTCGAACAGGGGTTATGGCTACACCTTC. Protein product: CASSESNRGYGYTF.

This clonotype has a handful of counts. The rearrangement uses TRBV20-1 and TRBJ1-2; 8 nucleotides agree with TRBD1. Germline V CDR1 and CDR2: DFQATT, SNEGSKA (reference sequence). J lost 9 bases, V lost 1 base, and 7 bases had no gene match. This CDR3 is built from 13 residues. CDR3: CSARGGTGRRYTF. In DNA, the CDR3 is TGCAGTGCTAGAGGGGGGACAGGTCGGCGCTACACCTTC.

The sample holds a few counts of this clonotype. The chain joins TRBV5-1 to TRBJ2-7, with D unclear. Trimming cost V 2 bases and J 1 base, with 13 bases left between them. The germline V gene has CDR1 SGHRS and CDR2 YFSETQ. This CDR3 is built from 15 residues. This CDR3 reads CASSFWPVPSYEQYF. In DNA form, the CDR3 reads TGCGCCAGCAGCTTTTGGCCGGTCCCTTCCTACGAGCAGTACTTC.

In this sample, this clonotype turned up a few times. The chain uses TRBV24-1 and TRBJ2-3, with 11 nucleotides matching TRBD2. CDR1 KGHDR and CDR2 SFDVKD come from the germline V gene. CDR3 length equals 16 residues. V gave up 4 bases and J gave up 6 bases; unmatched junction bases: 8. The DNA for the CDR3 is TGTGCCACCAGTGAGGTACTAGCGGGAGTCGGGGATACGCAGTATTTT. Its translation: CATSEVLAGVGDTQYF.

This clonotype was observed a handful of times. One junction end disagrees with the germline gene, perhaps due to a read error. The V call is TRBV4-1, the J call TRBJ2-4; 9 positions match TRBD2. The CDR3 has 18 amino acids. CDR1 is MGHRA and CDR2 is YSYEKL in the germline V gene. The CDR3 DNA sequence: TGCGCCAGCAGCCAAGTCTCTAGCGGGATGTCGAGCAAAGACATTCAGTACTTC. Protein sequence: CASSQVSSGMSSKDIQYF.

The V call is TRBV9, the J call TRBJ2-7; no clear D. The J call may be in error: the DNA end matches TRBJ2-5 better. The CDR3 length is 14 residues. Germline assignment: CDR1 SGDLS and CDR2 YYNGEE. The CDR3 DNA sequence: TGTGCCAGCAGCGTAGACGGGCTCGTAGAGACCCAGTACTTC. This codes for CASSVDGLVETQYF.

The chain combines TRBV20-1 with TRBJ1-5, with no clear D. The CDR3 is 13 residues long. Germline V gives CDR1 DFQATT, CDR2 SNEGSKA (reference sequence). V was clipped by 0 bases and J by 7 bases, with 10 bases between them. Here the CDR3 DNA reads TGCAGTGCTAGAGATCAAGGGATCCAGCCCCAGCATTTT. Its translation: CSARDQGIQPQHF.

J is TRBJ1-4 and V is TRBV20-1; D gene ambiguous. The CDR3 loop spans 14 amino acids. V lost 3 bases and J lost 10, with 18 bases in between. The V gene's germline CDR1 is DFQATT and CDR2 SNEGSKA (reference sequence). The CDR3 here is CSARVPSEGGKLFF. The CDR3 DNA reads as TGCAGTGCTAGGGTCCCTAGCGAAGGTGGAAAACTGTTTTTT.

The chain joins TRBV20-1 to TRBJ2-1, with TRBD2 matching 11 bases. V shed 5 bases, J shed 8 bases, and the junction held 11 bases outside the gene matches. The CDR3 sequence is 15 residues long. The germline V gene encodes CDR1 DFQATT and CDR2 SNEGSKA (reference sequence). The CDR3 here is CSALTTSGTVDEQFF. CDR3 sequence (DNA): TGCAGTGCTTTAACGACTAGCGGGACTGTCGATGAGCAGTTCTTC.

The chain carries TRBV6-6 and TRBJ2-3; TRBD2 matches at 7 bases. Looked up from germline, CDR1 is MNHNY and CDR2 is SVGAGI (reference sequence). The CDR3 sequence is 17 residues long. V shed 6 bases, J shed 6 bases, and the junction held 18 bases outside the gene matches. This CDR3 is CASSPPGTTNSGDTQYF. The CDR3 region has the DNA TGTGCCAGCAGCCCCCCCGGGACTACCAATTCAGGGGATACGCAGTATTTT.

The sample holds one count of this clonotype. CDR3 protein: CASRPTVPRASEKLFF. The CDR3 DNA reads as TGTGCCAGCAGACCAACAGTCCCACGGGCTAGTGAAAAACTGTTTTTT. This chain joins TRBV7-9 and TRBJ1-4; D is undetermined. The CDR3 is made up of 16 amino acids. Germline lookup yields CDR1 SEHNR and CDR2 FQNEAQ (reference sequence). Trimming removed 6 bases at V and 7 bases at J, with 21 bases between.

This clonotype has just a few counts. The chain carries TRBV9 and TRBJ2-7, with 9 nucleotides matching TRBD2. Germline CDR1 is SGDLS and CDR2 is YYNGEE. The junction had 6 bases not matched to a gene; V was cut back by 0 bases and J by 2 bases. The CDR3 extends over 16 amino acids. The CDR3 reads CASSVGASGIPYEQYF. CDR3 DNA sequence: TGTGCCAGCAGCGTAGGAGCTAGCGGGATTCCCTACGAGCAGTACTTC.

DNA of the CDR3: TGTGCCAGCAGCCTAAGGGCAGGGCTCCACGAGCAGTACTTC. It yields the protein CASSLRAGLHEQYF. The chain employs TRBV7-9 and TRBJ2-7; D is perhaps TRBD1 (5 bases). Per germline, CDR1 SEHNR and CDR2 FQNEAQ (reference sequence). With 5 bases removed from V and 5 bases from J, the gap between germline ends came to 16 bases. CDR3 length: 14 residues.

This clonotype occurred a few times. The rearrangement links TRBV3-1 to TRBJ2-5; D call uncertain. V was cut by 0 bases and J by 5 bases, with 13 bases left in between. This CDR3 contains 15 residues. CDR1 and CDR2 (germline): LGHDT, YNNKEL (reference sequence). CDR3 sequence (DNA): TGTGCCAGCAGCCAAGATAGGAAGGGTTCGGAGACCCAGTACTTC. Protein product: CASSQDRKGSETQYF.

The chain links TRBV6-1 to TRBJ2-1; D ambiguous. The V end was cut by 4 bases, the J end by 5 bases, with 9 bases between. The germline V gene encodes CDR1 MNHNS and CDR2 SASEGT. The CDR3 is 13 residues long. CDR3 loop: CASSASLNNEQFF. The CDR3 DNA follows: TGTGCCAGCAGTGCCAGCCTTAACAATGAGCAGTTCTTC.

The chain joins TRBV6-1 to TRBJ2-7, with D hard to call. The CDR3 totals 13 residues. Trimming stripped 4 bases from V and 2 bases from J, with 9 bases between. CDR1 MNHNS and CDR2 SASEGT come from the germline V gene. The CDR3 reads CASSVAAAYEQYF. CDR3 DNA sequence: TGTGCCAGCAGTGTGGCGGCGGCCTACGAGCAGTACTTC.

The J gene is TRBJ1-5, the V gene TRBV5-1; D is ambiguous. Germline CDR1 SGHRS, CDR2 YFSETQ. The CDR3 length is 15 residues. Trimming took off 0 bases at V and 6 bases at J, with 13 bases between the two ends. The CDR3, as DNA: TGCGCCAGCAGCTTGGACCCCCAGAAGCGTCAGCCCCAGCATTTT. This encodes CASSLDPQKRQPQHF.

CDR3 in amino acids: CSARDWAGSVDTQYF. Written as DNA, the CDR3 is TGCAGTGCTAGAGATTGGGCGGGTAGCGTAGATACGCAGTATTTT. V and J are TRBV20-1 and TRBJ2-3, with a weak D call TRBD2 (5 bases). CDR3 length equals 15 residues. Germline-derived CDR1 and CDR2 are DFQATT and SNEGSKA (reference sequence). Trimming removed 0 bases from V and 5 bases from J, with 15 bases in between.

The chain recombines TRBV20-1 with TRBJ2-1; 8 bases align to TRBD1. Per the germline V gene, CDR1 is DFQATT and CDR2 is SNEGSKA (reference sequence). With 6 bases clipped from V and 8 bases from J, the junction kept 9 bases outside the gene matches. This CDR3 is built from 13 residues. The CDR3, as DNA: TGCAGTGCCAGGACAGGGTTCAGGGATGAGCAGTTCTTC. Translation gives CSARTGFRDEQFF.

This clonotype was found a few times. The gene calls are TRBV9 and TRBJ2-3; D may be TRBD1 (7 bases). The V end lost 4 bases, the J end lost 5 bases, and 17 bases lay between the germline ends. Per germline, CDR1 SGDLS and CDR2 YYNGEE. The CDR3 contains 15 residues. CDR3 in DNA: TGTGCCAGCAGCTTACGACAGGGAGGCAAAGATACGCAGTATTTT. Residues: CASSLRQGGKDTQYF.

There are a few counts of this clonotype. The V and J genes are TRBV2 and TRBJ2-1; 7 bases align to TRBD1. There are 17 residues in the CDR3. Germline CDR1 SNHLY, CDR2 FYNNEI. The V gene end was trimmed by 4 bases and the J gene end by 4 bases; junction bases not matched to a gene: 13. CDR3 nucleotide sequence: TGTGCCAGCAGTGGGGTTCGAGGGGGCGCTTATTACAATGAGCAGTTCTTC. It specifies CASSGVRGGAYYNEQFF.

About this clonotype: This may be a read error: a much more frequent sequence differs by one nucleotide. V gene TRBV12-3 or TRBV12-4 combines with J gene TRBJ2-7; the D gene is possibly TRBD1 (5 bases). V dropped 4 bases and J dropped 2 bases, with 12 bases sitting between them. The CDR3 is 14 residues long. The CDR3 DNA is TGTGCCAGCAGTTGGCAGGGCATTACCTACGAGCAGTACTTC. Translation gives CASSWQGITYEQYF.